This entry describes one TCR beta chain. Its antigen is not identified. The validation cohort, a group of around 130 subjects, included the donors and was separate from the roughly 720-subject first cohort. CDR1 is SEHNR, CDR2 FQNEAQ, per germline (reference sequence). This CDR3 has 15 amino acids. The trim removed 5 bases at V and 2 bases at J, leaving 6 bases unmatched. This sample is part of a study of cytomegalovirus exposure and HLA in healthy donors. Study-wide points: Within the 100 to 150 validation repertoires, first-cohort TCR clusters tended to co-occur, according to a later analysis.

This table comes from immunoSEQ multiplex PCR, and its TCRdb copy is limited to in-frame clones, with some not included. The table shows roughly 330,000 clones, with about 90% occurring only once. The origin of this receptor is a woman aged 25 to 39 in good health and CMV-seropositive. Sequencing was performed on PBMCs. V gene TRBV7-9 combines with J gene TRBJ1-5; 7 nucleotides agree with TRBD1. The CDR3 spells CASSSRGEGNQPQHF. In DNA, the CDR3 is TGTGCCAGCAGCAGCAGGGGGGAGGGCAATCAGCCCCAGCATTTT.